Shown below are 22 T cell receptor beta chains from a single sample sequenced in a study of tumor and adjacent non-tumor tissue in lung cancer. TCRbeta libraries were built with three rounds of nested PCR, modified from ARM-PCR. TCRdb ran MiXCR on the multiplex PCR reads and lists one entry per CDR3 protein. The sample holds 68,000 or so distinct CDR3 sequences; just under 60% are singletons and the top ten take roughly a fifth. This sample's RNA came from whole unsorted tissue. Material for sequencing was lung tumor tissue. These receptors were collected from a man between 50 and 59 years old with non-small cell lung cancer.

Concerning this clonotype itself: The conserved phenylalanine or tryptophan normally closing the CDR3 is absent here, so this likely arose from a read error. The CDR3 spells CASMSGEQNQPQHL. The CDR3 DNA reads TGTGCCAGCATGTCCGGGGAACAGAATCAGCCCCAGCATCTT. This chain uses TRBV6-1 with TRBJ1-5; D not resolved. Looked up from germline, CDR1 is MNHNS and CDR2 is SASEGT. The V and J ends lost 7 bases and 4 bases respectively, with 14 bases between them. The length of the CDR3 is 14 residues.

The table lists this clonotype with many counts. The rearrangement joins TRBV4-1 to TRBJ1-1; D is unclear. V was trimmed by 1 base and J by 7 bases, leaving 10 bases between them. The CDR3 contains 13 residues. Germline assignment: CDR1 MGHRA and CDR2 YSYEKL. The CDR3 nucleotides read TGCGCCAGCAGCCAAGTCACCCTCCGTGAAGCTTTCTTT. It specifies CASSQVTLREAFF.

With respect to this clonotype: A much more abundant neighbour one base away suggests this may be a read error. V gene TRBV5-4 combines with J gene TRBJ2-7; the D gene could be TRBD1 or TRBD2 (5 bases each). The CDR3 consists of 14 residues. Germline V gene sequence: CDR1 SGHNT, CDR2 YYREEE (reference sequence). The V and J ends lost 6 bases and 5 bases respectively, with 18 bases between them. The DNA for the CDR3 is TGTGCCAGCAACCCTGGGGGAGCGGAAAACGAGCAGTACTTC. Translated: CASNPGGAENEQYF.

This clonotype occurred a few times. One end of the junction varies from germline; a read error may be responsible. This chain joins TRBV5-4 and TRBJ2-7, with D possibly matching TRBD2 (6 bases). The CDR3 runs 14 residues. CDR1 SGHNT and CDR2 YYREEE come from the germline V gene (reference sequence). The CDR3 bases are TGTGCCAGCAGCTCACGGGACTTCTCCTACAAGCAGTACTTC. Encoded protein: CASSSRDFSYKQYF.

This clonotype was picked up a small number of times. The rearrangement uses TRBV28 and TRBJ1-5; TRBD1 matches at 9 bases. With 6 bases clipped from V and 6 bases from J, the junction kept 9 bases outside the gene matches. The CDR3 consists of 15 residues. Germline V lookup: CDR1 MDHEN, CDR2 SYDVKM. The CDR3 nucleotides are TGTGCCAGCAGCCCCAGGGACAGGGATGGTCAGCCCCAGCATTTT. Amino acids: CASSPRDRDGQPQHF.

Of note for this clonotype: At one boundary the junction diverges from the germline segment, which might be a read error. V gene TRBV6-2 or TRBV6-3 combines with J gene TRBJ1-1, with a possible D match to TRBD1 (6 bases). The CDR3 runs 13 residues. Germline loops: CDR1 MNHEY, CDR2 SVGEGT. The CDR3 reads CASRGQRATEALF. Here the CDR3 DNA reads TGTGCCAGCAGAGGACAGAGGGCGACTGAAGCTCTCTTT.

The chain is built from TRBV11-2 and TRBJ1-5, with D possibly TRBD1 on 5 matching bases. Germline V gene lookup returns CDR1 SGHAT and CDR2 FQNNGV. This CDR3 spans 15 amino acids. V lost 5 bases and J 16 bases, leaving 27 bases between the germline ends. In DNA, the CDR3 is TGTGCCAGCAGCCTCCTGTCCGGGGGGAATCAGCCCCGACATTTT. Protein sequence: CASSLLSGGNQPRHF.

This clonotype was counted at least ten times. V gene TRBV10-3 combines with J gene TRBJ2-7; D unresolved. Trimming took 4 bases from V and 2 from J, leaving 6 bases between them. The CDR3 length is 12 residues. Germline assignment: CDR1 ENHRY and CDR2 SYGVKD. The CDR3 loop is CAISASAYEQYF. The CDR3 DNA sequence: TGTGCCATCAGTGCGTCAGCCTACGAGCAGTACTTC.

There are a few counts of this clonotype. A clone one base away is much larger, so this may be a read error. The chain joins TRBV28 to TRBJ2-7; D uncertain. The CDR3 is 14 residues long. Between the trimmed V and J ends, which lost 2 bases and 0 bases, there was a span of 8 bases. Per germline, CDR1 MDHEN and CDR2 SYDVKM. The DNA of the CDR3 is TGTGCCAGCAGTTTAATCAAGCGCTCCTACGAGCAGTACTTC. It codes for CASSLIKRSYEQYF.

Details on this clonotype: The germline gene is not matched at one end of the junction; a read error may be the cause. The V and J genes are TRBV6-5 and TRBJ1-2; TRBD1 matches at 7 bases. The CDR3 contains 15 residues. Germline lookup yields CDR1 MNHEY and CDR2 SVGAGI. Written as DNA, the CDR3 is TGTGCCATCAGATCCTTGGACAGGATCAACTGTGGCTACACCTTC. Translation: CAIRSLDRINCGYTF.

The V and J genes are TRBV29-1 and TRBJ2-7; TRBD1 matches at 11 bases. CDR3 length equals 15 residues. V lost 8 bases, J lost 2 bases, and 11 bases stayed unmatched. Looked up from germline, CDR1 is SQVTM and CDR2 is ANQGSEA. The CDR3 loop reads CSIVSEGQGAYEQYF. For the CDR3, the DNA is TGCAGCATTGTATCGGAGGGACAGGGGGCCTACGAGCAGTACTTC.

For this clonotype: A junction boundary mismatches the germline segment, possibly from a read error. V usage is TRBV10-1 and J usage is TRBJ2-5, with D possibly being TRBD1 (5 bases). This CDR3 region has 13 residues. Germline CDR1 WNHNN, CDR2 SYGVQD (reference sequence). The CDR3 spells CASSESTDSREYF. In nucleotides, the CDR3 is TGCGCCAGTAGTGAGTCGACAGACTCCCGAGAGTACTTC.

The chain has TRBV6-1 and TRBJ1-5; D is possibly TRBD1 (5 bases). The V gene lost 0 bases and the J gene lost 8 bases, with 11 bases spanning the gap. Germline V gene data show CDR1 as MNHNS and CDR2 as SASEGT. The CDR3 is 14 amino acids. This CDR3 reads CASSEAQGQEPQHF. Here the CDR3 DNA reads TGTGCCAGCAGTGAAGCGCAGGGTCAGGAGCCCCAGCATTTT.

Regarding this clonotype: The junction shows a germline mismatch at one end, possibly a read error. The CDR3: CASSPWTSGSVNEEFF. CDR3 DNA: TGTGCCAGCAGCCCATGGACTAGCGGGAGCGTCAATGAGGAGTTCTTC. The chain joins TRBV13 to TRBJ2-1; 13 positions match TRBD2. Germline V lookup: CDR1 PRHDT, CDR2 FYEKMQ (reference sequence). CDR3 size: 16 residues.

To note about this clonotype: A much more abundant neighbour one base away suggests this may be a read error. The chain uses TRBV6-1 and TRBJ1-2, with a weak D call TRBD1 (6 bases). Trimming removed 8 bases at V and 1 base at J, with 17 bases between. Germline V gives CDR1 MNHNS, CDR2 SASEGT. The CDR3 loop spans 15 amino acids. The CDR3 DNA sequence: TGTGCCAGCTCACAGAAGGGGGAGGGTAACTATGGCTACACCTTC. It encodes CASSQKGEGNYGYTF.

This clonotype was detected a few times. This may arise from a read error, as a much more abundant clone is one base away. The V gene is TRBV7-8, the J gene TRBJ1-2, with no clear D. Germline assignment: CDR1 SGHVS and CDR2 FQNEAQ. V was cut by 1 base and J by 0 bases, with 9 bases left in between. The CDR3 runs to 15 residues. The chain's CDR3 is CASSLVSGANYGYTF. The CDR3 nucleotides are TGTGCCAGCAGCTTAGTTAGCGGAGCTAACTATGGCTACACCTTC.

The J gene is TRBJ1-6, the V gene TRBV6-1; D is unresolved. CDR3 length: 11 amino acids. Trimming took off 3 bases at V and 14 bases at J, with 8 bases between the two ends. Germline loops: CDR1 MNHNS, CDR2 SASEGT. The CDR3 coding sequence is TGTGCCAGCAGTGAGGTGGTCACCCTCCACTTT. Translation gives CASSEVVTLHF.

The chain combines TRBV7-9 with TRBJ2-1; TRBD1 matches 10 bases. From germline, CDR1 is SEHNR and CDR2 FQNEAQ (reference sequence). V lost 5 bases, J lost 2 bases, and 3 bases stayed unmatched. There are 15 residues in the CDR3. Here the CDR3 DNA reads TGTGCCAGCAGCCGACAGGGGGCTCCCTACAATGAGCAGTTCTTC. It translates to CASSRQGAPYNEQFF.

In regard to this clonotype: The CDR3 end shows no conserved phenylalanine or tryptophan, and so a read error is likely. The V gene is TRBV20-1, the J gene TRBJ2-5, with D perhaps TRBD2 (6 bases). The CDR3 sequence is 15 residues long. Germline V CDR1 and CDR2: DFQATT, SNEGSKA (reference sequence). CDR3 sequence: CGAAEGTAVSETQYL. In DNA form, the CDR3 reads TGCGGTGCTGCGGAGGGGACCGCGGTCTCAGAGACCCAGTACTTA.

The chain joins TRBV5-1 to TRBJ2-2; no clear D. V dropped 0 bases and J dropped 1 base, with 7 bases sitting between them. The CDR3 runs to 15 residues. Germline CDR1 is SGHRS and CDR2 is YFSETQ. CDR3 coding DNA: TGCGCCAGCAGCTTGGCTAGGCTGAACACCGGGGAGCTGTTTTTT. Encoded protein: CASSLARLNTGELFF.

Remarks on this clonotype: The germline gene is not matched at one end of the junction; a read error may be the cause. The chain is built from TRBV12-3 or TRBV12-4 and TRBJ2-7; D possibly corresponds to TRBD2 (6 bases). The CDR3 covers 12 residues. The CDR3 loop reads CASSGHSYVQYF. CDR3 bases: TGTGCTAGTAGCGGCCACTCCTACGTGCAGTACTTC.

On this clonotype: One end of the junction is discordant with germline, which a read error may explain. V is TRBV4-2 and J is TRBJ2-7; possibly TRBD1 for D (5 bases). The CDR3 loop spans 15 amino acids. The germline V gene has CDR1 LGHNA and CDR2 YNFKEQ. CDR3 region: CDSSQVGSGPEEQYF. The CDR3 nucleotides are TGTGACAGCAGCCAAGTGGGGTCAGGGCCAGAAGAACAGTACTTC.